This T cell receptor (beta chain) comes out of a study of cytomegalovirus exposure and HLA in healthy donors. General study results and limits: Later analysis reportedly placed an Asian-associated ancestry cluster below the roughly 680-donor mean in N-insertions. Previous analysis showed most TCR beta V segments were productive about 87% or about 30% of the time.

Notes on this clone: Its antigen is unidentified.

Primers included in the PCR were 60 Vbeta and 13 Jbeta primers. Sequencing used immunoSEQ multiplex PCR; TCRdb keeps in-frame clones, though not all of them. The sample lists some 110,000 clones; about four fifths were seen once. Germline values: CDR1 SGHNT, CDR2 YYREEE (reference sequence). This CDR3 is built from 15 residues. V was clipped by 4 bases and J by 1 base; unmatched bases: 7. The sequencing input was PBMCs. The chain recombines TRBV5-4 with TRBJ1-2; 7 bases fit TRBD1. This receptor was obtained from a woman younger than 35 in good health and CMV-seropositive. CDR3 bases: TGTGCCAGCAGCCCCCGAGGACAGGTTAACTATGGCTACACCTTC. Translating it yields CASSPRGQVNYGYTF.